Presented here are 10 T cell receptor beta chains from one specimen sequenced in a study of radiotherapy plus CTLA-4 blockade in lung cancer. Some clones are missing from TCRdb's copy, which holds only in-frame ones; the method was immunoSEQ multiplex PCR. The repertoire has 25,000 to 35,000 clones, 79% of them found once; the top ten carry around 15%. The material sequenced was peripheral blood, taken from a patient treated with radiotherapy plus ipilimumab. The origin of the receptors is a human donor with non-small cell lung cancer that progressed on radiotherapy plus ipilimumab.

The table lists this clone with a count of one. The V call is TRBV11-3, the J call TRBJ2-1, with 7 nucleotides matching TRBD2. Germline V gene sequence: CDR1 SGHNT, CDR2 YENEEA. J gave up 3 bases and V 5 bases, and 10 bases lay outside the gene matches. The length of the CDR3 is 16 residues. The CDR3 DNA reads TGTGCCAGCAGCCTGGTGGTGGGGGGGAACTACAATGAGCAGTTCTTC. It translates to CASSLVVGGNYNEQFF.

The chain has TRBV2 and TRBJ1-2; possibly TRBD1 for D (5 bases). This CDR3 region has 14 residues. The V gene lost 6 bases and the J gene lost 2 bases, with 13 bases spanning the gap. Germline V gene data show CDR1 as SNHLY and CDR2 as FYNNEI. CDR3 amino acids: CASSYGEGNYGYTF. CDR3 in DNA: TGTGCCAGCAGCTACGGGGAGGGGAACTATGGCTACACCTTC.

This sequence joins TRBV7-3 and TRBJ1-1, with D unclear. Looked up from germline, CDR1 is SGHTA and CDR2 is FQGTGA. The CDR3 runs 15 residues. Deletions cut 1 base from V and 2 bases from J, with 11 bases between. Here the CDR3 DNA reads TGTGCCAGCAGCTTAATCAGAGGCTCCAACACTGAAGCTTTCTTT. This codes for CASSLIRGSNTEAFF.

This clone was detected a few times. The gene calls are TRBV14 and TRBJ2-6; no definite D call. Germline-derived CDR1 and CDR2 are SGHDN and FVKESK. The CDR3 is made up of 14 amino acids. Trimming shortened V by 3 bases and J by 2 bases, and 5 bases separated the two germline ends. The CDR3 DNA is TGTGCCAGCAGCCAGATAGCTGGGGCCAACGTCCTGACTTTC. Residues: CASSQIAGANVLTF.

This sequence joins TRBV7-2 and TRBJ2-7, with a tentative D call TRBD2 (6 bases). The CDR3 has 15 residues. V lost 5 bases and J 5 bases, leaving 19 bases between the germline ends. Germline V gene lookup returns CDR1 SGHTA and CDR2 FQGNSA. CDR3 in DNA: TGTGCCAGCAGCCCGACCGTCCTAGCGTCCCACGAGCAGTACTTC. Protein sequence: CASSPTVLASHEQYF.

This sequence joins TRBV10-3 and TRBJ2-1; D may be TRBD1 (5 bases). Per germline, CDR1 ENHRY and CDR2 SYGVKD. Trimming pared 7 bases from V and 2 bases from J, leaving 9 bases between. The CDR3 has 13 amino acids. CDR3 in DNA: TGTGCCATCACCGACAGTCCCTACAATGAGCAGTTCTTC. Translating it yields CAITDSPYNEQFF.

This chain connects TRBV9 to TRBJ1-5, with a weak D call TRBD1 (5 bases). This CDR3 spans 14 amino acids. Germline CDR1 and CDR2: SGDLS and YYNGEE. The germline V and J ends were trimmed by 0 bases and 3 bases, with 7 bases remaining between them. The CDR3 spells CASSVDGANQPQHF. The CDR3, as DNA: TGTGCCAGCAGCGTAGACGGGGCCAATCAGCCCCAGCATTTT.

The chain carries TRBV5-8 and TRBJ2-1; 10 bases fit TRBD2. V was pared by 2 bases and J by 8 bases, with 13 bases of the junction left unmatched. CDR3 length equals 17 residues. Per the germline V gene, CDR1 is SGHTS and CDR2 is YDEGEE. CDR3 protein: CASSFGRSGRARDEQFF. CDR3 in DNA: TGTGCCAGCAGCTTCGGTCGGAGCGGGAGGGCCCGGGATGAGCAGTTCTTC.

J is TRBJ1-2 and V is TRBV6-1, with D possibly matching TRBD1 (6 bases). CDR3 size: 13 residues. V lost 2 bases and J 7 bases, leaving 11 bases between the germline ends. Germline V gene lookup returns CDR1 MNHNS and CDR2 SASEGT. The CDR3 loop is CASSEIGGTGYTF. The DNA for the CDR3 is TGTGCCAGCAGTGAAATAGGGGGGACTGGCTACACCTTC.

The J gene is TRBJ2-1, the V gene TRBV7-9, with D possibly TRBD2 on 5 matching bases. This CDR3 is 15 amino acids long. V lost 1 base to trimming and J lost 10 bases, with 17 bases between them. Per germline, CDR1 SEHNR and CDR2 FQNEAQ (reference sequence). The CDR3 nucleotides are TGTGCCAGCAGCTTAGGTGGGAGCCCCTTATTGGAGCAGTTCTTC. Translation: CASSLGGSPLLEQFF.